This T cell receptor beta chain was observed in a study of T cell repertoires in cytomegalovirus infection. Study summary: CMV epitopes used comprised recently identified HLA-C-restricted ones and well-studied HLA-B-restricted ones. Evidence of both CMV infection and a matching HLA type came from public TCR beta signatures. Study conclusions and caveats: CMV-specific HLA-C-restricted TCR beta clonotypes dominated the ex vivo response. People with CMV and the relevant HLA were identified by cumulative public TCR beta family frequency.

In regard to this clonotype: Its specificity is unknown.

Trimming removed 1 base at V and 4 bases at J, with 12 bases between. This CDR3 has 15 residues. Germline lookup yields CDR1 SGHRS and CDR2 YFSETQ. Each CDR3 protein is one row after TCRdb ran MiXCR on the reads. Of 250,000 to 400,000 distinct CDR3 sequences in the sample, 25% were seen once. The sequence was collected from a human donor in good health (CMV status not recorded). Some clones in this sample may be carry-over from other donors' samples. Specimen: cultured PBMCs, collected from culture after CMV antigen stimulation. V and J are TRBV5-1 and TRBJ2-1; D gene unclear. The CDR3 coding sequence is TGCGCCAGCAGCTTGTTCGCTTCCCTATACAATGAGCAGTTCTTC. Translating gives CASSLFASLYNEQFF.